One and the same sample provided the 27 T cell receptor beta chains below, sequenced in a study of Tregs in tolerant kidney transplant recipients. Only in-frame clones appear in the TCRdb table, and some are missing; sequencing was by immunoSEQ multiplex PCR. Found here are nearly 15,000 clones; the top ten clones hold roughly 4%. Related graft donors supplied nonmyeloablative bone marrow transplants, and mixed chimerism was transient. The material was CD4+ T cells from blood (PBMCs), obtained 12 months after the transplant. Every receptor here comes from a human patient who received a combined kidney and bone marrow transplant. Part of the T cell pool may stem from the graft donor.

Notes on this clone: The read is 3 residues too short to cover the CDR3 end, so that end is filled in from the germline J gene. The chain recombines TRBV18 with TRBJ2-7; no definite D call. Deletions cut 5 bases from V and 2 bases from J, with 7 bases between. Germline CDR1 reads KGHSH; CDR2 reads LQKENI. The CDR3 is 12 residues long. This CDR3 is CASSSSAYEQYF. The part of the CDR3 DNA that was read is TGTGCCAGCTCATCCTCGGCCTACGAG.

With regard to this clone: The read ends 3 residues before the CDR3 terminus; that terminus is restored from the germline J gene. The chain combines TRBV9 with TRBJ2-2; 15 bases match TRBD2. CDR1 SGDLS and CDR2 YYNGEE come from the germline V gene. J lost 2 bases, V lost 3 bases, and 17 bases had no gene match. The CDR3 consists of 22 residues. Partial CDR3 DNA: TGTGCCAGCAGCGCCCTATACAGGGTCGGGACTAGCGGGAGGTCAAACACCGGGGAG. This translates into CASSALYRVGTSGRSNTGE. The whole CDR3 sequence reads CASSALYRVGTSGRSNTGELFF.

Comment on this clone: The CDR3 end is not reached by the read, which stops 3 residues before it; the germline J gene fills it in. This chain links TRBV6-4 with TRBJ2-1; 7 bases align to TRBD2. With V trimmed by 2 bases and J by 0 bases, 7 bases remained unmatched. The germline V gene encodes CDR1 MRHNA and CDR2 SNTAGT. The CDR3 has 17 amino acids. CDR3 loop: CASSDLAGLSSYNEQFF. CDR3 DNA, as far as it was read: TGTGCCAGCAGTGACCTTGCGGGACTAAGCTCCTACAATGAG.

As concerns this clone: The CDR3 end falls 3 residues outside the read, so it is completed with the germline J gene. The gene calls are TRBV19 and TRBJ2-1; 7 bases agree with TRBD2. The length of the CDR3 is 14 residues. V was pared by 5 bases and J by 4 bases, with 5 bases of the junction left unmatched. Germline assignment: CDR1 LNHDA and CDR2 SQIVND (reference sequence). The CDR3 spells CASSPSGLYNEQFF. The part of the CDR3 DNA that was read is TGTGCCAGTAGTCCTAGCGGACTTTACAATGAG.

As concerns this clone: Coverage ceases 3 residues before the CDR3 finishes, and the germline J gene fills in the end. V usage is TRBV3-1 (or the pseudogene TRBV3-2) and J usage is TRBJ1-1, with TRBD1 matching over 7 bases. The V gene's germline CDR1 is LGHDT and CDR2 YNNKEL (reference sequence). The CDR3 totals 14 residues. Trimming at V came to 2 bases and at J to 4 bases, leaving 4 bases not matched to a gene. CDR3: CASSQQQGITEAFF. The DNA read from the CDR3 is TGTGCCAGCAGCCAACAACAGGGGATCACTGAA.

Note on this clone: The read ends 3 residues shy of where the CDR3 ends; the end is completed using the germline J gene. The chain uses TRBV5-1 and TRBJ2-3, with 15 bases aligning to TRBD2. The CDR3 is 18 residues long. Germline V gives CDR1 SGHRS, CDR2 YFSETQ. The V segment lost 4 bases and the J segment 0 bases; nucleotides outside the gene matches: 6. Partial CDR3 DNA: TGCGCCAGCAGCAGGGGACTAGCGGGAGGCTGGAGCACAGATACG. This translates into CASSRGLAGGWSTDT. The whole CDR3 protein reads CASSRGLAGGWSTDTQYF.

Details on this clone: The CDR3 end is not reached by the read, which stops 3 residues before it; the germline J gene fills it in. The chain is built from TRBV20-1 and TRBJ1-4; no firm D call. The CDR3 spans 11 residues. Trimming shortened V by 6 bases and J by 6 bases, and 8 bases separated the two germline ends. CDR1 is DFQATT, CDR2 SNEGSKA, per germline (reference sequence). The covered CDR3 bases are TGCAGTGCCCCCACGGATGAAAAA. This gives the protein CSAPTDEK. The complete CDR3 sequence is CSAPTDEKLFF.

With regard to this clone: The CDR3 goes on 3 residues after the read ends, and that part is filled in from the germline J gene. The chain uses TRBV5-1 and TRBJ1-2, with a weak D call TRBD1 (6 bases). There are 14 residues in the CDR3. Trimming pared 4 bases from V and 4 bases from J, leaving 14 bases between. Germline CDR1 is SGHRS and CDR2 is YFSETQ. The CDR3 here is CASSPPRDTYGYTF. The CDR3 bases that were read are TGCGCCAGCAGCCCCCCCCGGGACACCTATGGC.

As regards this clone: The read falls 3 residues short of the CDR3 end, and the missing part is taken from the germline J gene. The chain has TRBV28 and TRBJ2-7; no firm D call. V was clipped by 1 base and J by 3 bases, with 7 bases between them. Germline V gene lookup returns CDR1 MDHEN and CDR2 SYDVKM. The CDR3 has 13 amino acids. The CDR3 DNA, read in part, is TGTGCCAGCAGTTTATTCCTATACTACGAG. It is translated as CASSLFLYYE. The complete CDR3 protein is CASSLFLYYEQYF. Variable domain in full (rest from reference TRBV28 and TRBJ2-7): DVKVTQSSRYLVKRTGEKVFLECVQDMDHENMFWYRQDPGLGLRLIYFSYDVKMKEKGDIPEGYSVSREKKERFSLILESASTNQTSMYLCASSLFLYYEQYFGPGTRLTVT.

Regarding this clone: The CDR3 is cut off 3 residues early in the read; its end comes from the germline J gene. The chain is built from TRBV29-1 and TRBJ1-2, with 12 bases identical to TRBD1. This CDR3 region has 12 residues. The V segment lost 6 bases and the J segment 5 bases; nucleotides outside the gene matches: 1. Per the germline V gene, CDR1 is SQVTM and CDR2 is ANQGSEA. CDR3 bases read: TGCAGCGTGGGACAGGGGGCTTATGGC. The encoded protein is CSVGQGAYG. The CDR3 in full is CSVGQGAYGYTF.

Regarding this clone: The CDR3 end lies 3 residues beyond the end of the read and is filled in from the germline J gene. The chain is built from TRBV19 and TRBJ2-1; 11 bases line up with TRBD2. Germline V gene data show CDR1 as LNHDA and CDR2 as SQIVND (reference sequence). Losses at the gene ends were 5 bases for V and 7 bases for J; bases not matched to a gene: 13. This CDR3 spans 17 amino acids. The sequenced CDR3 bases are TGTGCCAGTAGTTCGCGTACCGGGACTAGCGGCCCAAATGAG. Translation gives CASSSRTGTSGPNE. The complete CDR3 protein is CASSSRTGTSGPNEQFF.

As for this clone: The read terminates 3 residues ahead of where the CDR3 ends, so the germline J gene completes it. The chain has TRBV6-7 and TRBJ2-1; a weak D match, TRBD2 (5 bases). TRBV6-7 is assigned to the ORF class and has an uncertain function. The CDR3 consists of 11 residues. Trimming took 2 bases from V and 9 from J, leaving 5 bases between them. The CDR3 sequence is CASSYRGEQFF. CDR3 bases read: TGTGCCAGCAGTTACCGGGGTGAG.

CDR3 residues: CASSYLGKNTGELFF. The DNA read from the CDR3 is TGTGCCAGCAGTTATTTGGGCAAGAACACCGGGGAG. V gene TRBV28 combines with J gene TRBJ2-2; D gene uncertain. The read finishes 3 residues shy of the CDR3 end, and the germline J gene is used to complete it. The germline V and J ends were trimmed by 4 bases and 1 base, with 10 bases remaining between them. Per the germline V gene, CDR1 is MDHEN and CDR2 is SYDVKM. The CDR3 covers 15 residues.

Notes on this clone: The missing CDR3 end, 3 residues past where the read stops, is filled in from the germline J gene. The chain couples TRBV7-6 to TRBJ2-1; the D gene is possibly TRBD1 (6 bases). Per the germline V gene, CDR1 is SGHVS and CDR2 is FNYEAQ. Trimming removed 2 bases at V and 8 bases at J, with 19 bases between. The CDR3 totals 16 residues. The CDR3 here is CASSLRPQGNWDEQFF. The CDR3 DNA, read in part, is TGTGCCAGCAGCTTAAGGCCACAGGGAAATTGGGATGAG.

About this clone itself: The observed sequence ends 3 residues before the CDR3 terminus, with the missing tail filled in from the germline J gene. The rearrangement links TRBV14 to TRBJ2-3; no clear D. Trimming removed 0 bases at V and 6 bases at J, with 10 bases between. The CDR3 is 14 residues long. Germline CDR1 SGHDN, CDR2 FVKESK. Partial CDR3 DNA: TGTGCCAGCAGCCAAGAGAGAAGGCGGGATACG. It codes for CASSQERRRDT. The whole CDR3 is CASSQERRRDTQYF.

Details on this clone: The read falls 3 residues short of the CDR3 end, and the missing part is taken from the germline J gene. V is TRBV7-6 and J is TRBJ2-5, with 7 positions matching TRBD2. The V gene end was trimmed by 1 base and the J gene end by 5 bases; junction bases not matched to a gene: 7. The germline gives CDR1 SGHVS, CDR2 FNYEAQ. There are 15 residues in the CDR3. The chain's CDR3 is CASSLDGGRVETQYF. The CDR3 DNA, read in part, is TGTGCCAGCAGCTTAGACGGGGGGAGGGTGGAGACC.

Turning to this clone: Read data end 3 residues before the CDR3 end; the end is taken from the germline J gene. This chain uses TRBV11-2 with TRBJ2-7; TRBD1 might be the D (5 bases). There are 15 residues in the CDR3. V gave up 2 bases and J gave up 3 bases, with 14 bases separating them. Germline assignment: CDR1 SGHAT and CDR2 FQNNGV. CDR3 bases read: TGTGCCAGCAGCTTAAATCCAGGGAATATCTACGAG. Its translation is CASSLNPGNIYE. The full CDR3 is CASSLNPGNIYEQYF.

CDR3 DNA, as far as it was read: TGTGCCAGCAGTTTCAGGGATAGCAATCAGCCC. Protein: CASSFRDSNQP. The complete CDR3 sequence is CASSFRDSNQPQHF. The chain links TRBV12-3 or TRBV12-4 to TRBJ1-5, with D possibly TRBD1 on 5 matching bases. Coverage ceases 3 residues before the CDR3 finishes, and the germline J gene fills in the end. The V end was cut by 3 bases, the J end by 0 bases, with 6 bases between. This CDR3 is built from 14 residues.

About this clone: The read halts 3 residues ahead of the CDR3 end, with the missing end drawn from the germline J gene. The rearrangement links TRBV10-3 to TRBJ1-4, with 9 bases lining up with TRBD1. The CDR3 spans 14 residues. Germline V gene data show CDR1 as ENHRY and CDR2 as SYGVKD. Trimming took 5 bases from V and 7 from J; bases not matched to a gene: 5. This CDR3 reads CAISWDRDGEKLFF. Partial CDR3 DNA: TGTGCCATCAGTTGGGACAGGGACGGTGAAAAA.

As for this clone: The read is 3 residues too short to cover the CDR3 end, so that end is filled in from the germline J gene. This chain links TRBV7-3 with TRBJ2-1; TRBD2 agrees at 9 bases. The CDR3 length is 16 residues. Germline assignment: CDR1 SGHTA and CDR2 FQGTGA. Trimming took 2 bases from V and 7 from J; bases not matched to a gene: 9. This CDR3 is CASSLGGGRAGNEQFF. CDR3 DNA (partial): TGTGCCAGCAGCTTAGGTGGCGGGAGGGCCGGGAATGAG.

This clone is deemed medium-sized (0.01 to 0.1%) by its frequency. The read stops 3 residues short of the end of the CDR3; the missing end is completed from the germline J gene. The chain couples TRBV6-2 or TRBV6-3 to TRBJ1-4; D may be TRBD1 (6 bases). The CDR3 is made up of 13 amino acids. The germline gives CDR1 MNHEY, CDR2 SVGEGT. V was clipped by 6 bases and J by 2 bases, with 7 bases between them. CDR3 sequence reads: CASRDSTNEKLFF. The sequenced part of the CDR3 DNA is TGTGCCAGCAGGGACAGCACTAATGAAAAA.

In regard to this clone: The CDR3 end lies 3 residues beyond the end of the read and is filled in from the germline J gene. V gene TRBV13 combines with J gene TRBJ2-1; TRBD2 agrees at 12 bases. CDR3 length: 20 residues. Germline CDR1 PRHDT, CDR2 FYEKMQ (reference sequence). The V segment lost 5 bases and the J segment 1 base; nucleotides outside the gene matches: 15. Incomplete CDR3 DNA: TGTGCCAGCAGCAACTGGGTGGGTCTAGCGGGAGGGTCTTCCTACAATGAG. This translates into CASSNWVGLAGGSSYNE. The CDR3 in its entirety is CASSNWVGLAGGSSYNEQFF.

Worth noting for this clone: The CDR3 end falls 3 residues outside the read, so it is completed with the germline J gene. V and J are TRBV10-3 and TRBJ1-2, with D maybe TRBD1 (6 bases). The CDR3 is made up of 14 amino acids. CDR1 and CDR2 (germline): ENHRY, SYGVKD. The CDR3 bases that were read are TGTGCCATCAGTGCATTTAGGGGGTCGGAGGGC. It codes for CAISAFRGSEG. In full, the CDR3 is CAISAFRGSEGYTF.

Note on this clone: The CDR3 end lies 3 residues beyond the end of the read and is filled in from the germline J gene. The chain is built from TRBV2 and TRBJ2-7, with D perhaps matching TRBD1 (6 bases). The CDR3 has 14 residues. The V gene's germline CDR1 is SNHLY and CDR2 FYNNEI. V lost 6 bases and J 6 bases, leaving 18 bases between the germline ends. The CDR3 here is CASRSGDRLREQYF. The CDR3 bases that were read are TGTGCCAGCAGGTCAGGGGATAGGCTCCGCGAG.

Here the CDR3 reads CASSQATGPKPQHF. Incomplete CDR3 DNA: TGTGCCAGCAGCCAGGCAACAGGGCCGAAGCCC. The chain uses TRBV4-2 and TRBJ1-5; a possible D gene is TRBD1 (6 bases). The missing CDR3 end, 3 residues past where the read stops, is filled in from the germline J gene. CDR1 LGHNA and CDR2 YNFKEQ come from the germline V gene. Trimming took 3 bases from V and 8 from J, leaving 14 bases between them. CDR3 size: 14 residues.

CDR3 DNA (partial): TGTGCCAGCAGCCGGGACAGCCGGAATTATGGC. This sequence encodes CASSRDSRNYG. The entire CDR3 protein reads CASSRDSRNYGYTF. The chain has TRBV6-4 and TRBJ1-2; 7 bases match TRBD1. From the germline J gene comes the end of the CDR3, since the read stops 3 residues before it. V gave up 6 bases and J gave up 5 bases; unmatched junction bases: 9. This CDR3 has 14 amino acids. Germline-derived CDR1 and CDR2 are MRHNA and SNTAGT.

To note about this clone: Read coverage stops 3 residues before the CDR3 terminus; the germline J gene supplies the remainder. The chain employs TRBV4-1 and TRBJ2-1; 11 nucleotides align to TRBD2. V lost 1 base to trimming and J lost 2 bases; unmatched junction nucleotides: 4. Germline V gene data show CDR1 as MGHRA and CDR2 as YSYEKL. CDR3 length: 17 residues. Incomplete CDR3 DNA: TGCGCCAGCAGCCAAGTTGAGGGACTAGCGGCCTACAATGAG. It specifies CASSQVEGLAAYNE. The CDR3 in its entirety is CASSQVEGLAAYNEQFF.